The next 18 T cell receptor beta chains were all read from a single sample in a study of T-cell reconstitution after alpha-beta-depleted transplantation in children. Unique molecular identifiers were incorporated when the TCRbeta library was constructed. TCRdb processed the PCR reads anew with MiXCR; each CDR3 protein has one entry. This table has some 840,000 distinct CDR3 sequences, roughly 15% appearing once. The sequencing here drew on PBMCs, mostly from graft donor cells, taken 360 days after TCRalphabeta/CD19-depleted stem cell transplant. The receptors were sampled from a male patient younger than 18 who had a stem cell transplant for acute lymphoblastic leukemia, so the T cells may come from the graft donor.

The CDR3 region has the DNA TGTGCCAGCAGTGGTAGGACTAGCGGGAGTCTGGGGGAGACCCAGTACTTC. It yields the protein CASSGRTSGSLGETQYF. The rearrangement links TRBV2 to TRBJ2-5, with 13 bases fitting TRBD2. Germline CDR1 is SNHLY and CDR2 is FYNNEI. V dropped 4 bases and J dropped 5; count of bases not matched to a gene: 10. The CDR3 totals 17 residues.

This rearrangement joins TRBV12-3 or TRBV12-4 to TRBJ2-5; TRBD2 matches 7 bases. V dropped 5 bases and J dropped 2; count of bases not matched to a gene: 5. The CDR3 consists of 14 residues. CDR3 in amino acids: CASSQTSRQETQYF. The DNA for the CDR3 is TGTGCCAGCAGTCAGACTAGCCGGCAAGAGACCCAGTACTTC.

The gene calls are TRBV20-1 and TRBJ2-3; TRBD2 aligns across 12 bases. The CDR3 consists of 16 residues. Germline V gene sequence: CDR1 DFQATT, CDR2 SNEGSKA (reference sequence). V lost 6 bases to trimming and J lost 7 bases; unmatched junction nucleotides: 14. The CDR3 nucleotides are TGCAGTGCCAATCTAGCGGGAGGGCCTTCAACAAATACGCAGTATTTT. It encodes CSANLAGGPSTNTQYF.

The J gene is TRBJ2-1, the V gene TRBV27; maybe TRBD2 (5 bases). There are 15 residues in the CDR3. Germline values: CDR1 MNHEY, CDR2 SMNVEV (reference sequence). The V end lost 3 bases, the J end lost 9 bases, and 18 bases lay between the germline ends. The CDR3 DNA reads TGTGCCAGCAGTTTGATGGACTCCGCCCGGGGTGAGCAGTTCTTC. Its translation: CASSLMDSARGEQFF.

The sample holds many counts of this clonotype. The CDR3 here is CASSPEQVPRLGEQFF. In DNA, the CDR3 is TGTGCCAGCAGCCCAGAACAGGTACCGCGCTTAGGTGAGCAGTTCTTC. The chain has TRBV14 and TRBJ2-1; a possible D gene is TRBD1 (5 bases). The CDR3 totals 16 residues. Deletions cut 4 bases from V and 9 bases from J, with 22 bases between. Per the germline V gene, CDR1 is SGHDN and CDR2 is FVKESK.

This clonotype was found a few times. This sequence joins TRBV6-5 and TRBJ2-3; D possibly corresponds to TRBD1 (5 bases). This CDR3 region has 12 residues. Germline assignment: CDR1 MNHEY and CDR2 SVGAGI. Trimming removed 8 bases from V and 4 bases from J, with 10 bases in between. CDR3 protein: CASGPGPDTQYF. The DNA for the CDR3 is TGTGCCAGCGGCCCAGGGCCAGATACGCAGTATTTT.

The J gene is TRBJ2-1, the V gene TRBV20-1; D is uncertain. Germline values: CDR1 DFQATT, CDR2 SNEGSKA (reference sequence). V was pared by 6 bases and J by 5 bases, with 17 bases between. The CDR3 has 14 residues. The DNA of the CDR3 is TGCAGTGCAAGCGACCCAAATAGGGACAATGAGCAGTTCTTC. This translates into CSASDPNRDNEQFF.

This clonotype was observed a few times. This chain joins TRBV5-6 and TRBJ2-1; maybe TRBD1 (5 bases). The germline gives CDR1 SGHDT, CDR2 YYEEEE. The CDR3 is 13 amino acids. Trimming removed 3 bases at V and 6 bases at J, with 10 bases between. The CDR3 here is CASSWVGVNEQFF. CDR3 sequence (DNA): TGTGCCAGCAGCTGGGTAGGGGTCAATGAGCAGTTCTTC.

The gene calls are TRBV5-1 and TRBJ2-2; 8 bases are shared with TRBD2. This CDR3 has 16 residues. From germline, CDR1 is SGHRS and CDR2 YFSETQ. Trimming cost V 5 bases and J 0 bases; bases outside gene matches: 6. CDR3 bases: TGCGCCAGCAGGTCCACTAGCGGAGCGAACACCGGGGAGCTGTTTTTT. This gives the protein CASRSTSGANTGELFF.

The table lists this clonotype with a few counts. The rearrangement joins TRBV27 to TRBJ2-2, with no clear D. V was cut by 3 bases and J by 3 bases, with 8 bases left in between. Germline V gene data show CDR1 as MNHEY and CDR2 as SMNVEV (reference sequence). The CDR3 covers 14 residues. The CDR3 here is CASSLNEDTGELFF. CDR3 coding DNA: TGTGCCAGCAGTTTGAACGAAGACACCGGGGAGCTGTTTTTT.

The chain employs TRBV7-2 and TRBJ2-1, with 7 bases fitting TRBD2. CDR1 is SGHTA, CDR2 FQGNSA, per germline. Trimming removed 2 bases from V and 7 bases from J; junction bases left unmatched: 29. The CDR3 loop spans 22 amino acids. CDR3 residues: CASSLSFLGSSSGGGVLNEQFF. CDR3 DNA: TGTGCCAGCAGCTTATCTTTTCTCGGATCTTCTTCGGGAGGCGGGGTATTAAATGAGCAGTTCTTC. Based on the CDR3 plus reference TRBV7-2 and TRBJ2-1, the full variable domain is GAGVSQSPSNKVTEKGKDVELRCDPISGHTALYWYRQSLGQGLEFLIYFQGNSAPDKSGLPSDRFSAERTGGSVSTLTIQRTQQEDSAVYLCASSLSFLGSSSGGGVLNEQFFGPGTRLTVL.

V and J are TRBV7-9 and TRBJ1-4; D possibly corresponds to TRBD1 (5 bases). Trimming shortened V by 3 bases and J by 3 bases, and 14 bases separated the two germline ends. Germline-derived CDR1 and CDR2 are SEHNR and FQNEAQ (reference sequence). CDR3 length: 16 amino acids. The CDR3 sequence is CASSLGWGTPNEKLFF. CDR3 coding DNA: TGTGCCAGCAGCTTGGGGTGGGGGACGCCTAATGAAAAACTGTTTTTT.

This chain connects TRBV10-3 to TRBJ1-6; 9 bases match TRBD1. V was clipped by 9 bases and J by 8 bases; unmatched bases: 8. The CDR3 contains 14 residues. Germline V gives CDR1 ENHRY, CDR2 SYGVKD. CDR3 coding DNA: TGTGCCATTCAGCGGGACAGGGATTATTCACCCCTCCACTTT. This sequence encodes CAIQRDRDYSPLHF.

This clonotype has just a few counts. The rearrangement uses TRBV5-6 and TRBJ2-7; 9 bases line up with TRBD1. Germline trimming cut 4 bases from V and 7 bases from J; bases unmatched to any gene: 15. The CDR3 contains 16 residues. Germline V lookup: CDR1 SGHDT, CDR2 YYEEEE. The CDR3 region has the DNA TGTGCCAGCAGCCGGCCCGGGGGACAGGGAATGTGGGAGCAGTACTTC. As protein: CASSRPGGQGMWEQYF.

This clonotype has a count of ten or more. V is TRBV12-3 or TRBV12-4 and J is TRBJ2-6; the D is unclear. V was pared by 5 bases and J by 5 bases, with 7 bases between. The CDR3 is 13 amino acids. The CDR3 DNA sequence: TGTGCCAGCAGTCCCCGGCGGGCCAACGTCCTGACTTTC. It yields the protein CASSPRRANVLTF.

Only a few counts were recorded for this clonotype. The chain combines TRBV4-2 with TRBJ2-1; 7 nucleotides line up with TRBD2. V trimming: 4 bases; J trimming: 6 bases; junction bases outside the gene matches: 18. The germline gives CDR1 LGHNA, CDR2 YNFKEQ. This CDR3 is built from 18 residues. The CDR3 coding sequence is TGTGCCAGCAGCCCCGTTACTAGCGTGATCACAAGGGGCAATGAGCAGTTCTTC. Translation gives CASSPVTSVITRGNEQFF.

This clonotype has more than one count but fewer than ten. The chain joins TRBV6-1 to TRBJ2-5, with D hard to call. Germline assignment: CDR1 MNHNS and CDR2 SASEGT. The length of the CDR3 is 16 residues. Trimming took off 3 bases at V and 2 bases at J, with 16 bases between the two ends. CDR3 sequence: CASSDPLFPAQETQYF. The CDR3 DNA sequence: TGTGCCAGCAGTGACCCTCTCTTCCCGGCTCAAGAGACCCAGTACTTC.

This clonotype turned up a few times. V and J are TRBV20-1 and TRBJ2-7; D is possibly TRBD2 (5 bases). The CDR3 runs to 14 residues. Germline lookup yields CDR1 DFQATT and CDR2 SNEGSKA (reference sequence). V was shortened by 8 bases and J by 6 bases, with 23 bases between the two germline ends. The CDR3 DNA reads as TGCAGTACTCAAAAACCGGGGATAAGATTCGAGCAGTACTTC. Protein: CSTQKPGIRFEQYF.